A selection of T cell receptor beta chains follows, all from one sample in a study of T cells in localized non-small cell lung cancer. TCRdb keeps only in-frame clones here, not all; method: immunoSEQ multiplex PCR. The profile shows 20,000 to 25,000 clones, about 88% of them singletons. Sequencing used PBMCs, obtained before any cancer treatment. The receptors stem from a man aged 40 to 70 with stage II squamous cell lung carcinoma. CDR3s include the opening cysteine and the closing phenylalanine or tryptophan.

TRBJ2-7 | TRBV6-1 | CASSEAYSELMSSYEQYF
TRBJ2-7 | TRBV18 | CASSPWETYEQYF
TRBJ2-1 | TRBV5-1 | CASSPGTTGSHEQFF
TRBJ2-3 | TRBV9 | CASSVGLAGGNGDTQYF
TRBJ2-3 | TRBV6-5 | CASSFLAGGYTDTQYF
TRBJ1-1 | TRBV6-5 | CASSYGERNTEAFF
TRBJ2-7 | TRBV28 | CASTRTSGNSYEQYF
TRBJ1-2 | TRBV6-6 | CASKAATGGYTF
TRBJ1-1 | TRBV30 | CAWSVPGAGNTEAFF
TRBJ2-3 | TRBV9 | CASSRGFTDTQYF
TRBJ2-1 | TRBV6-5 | CASTSAGGPYNEQFF
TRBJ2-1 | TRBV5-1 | CASSPDSGNEQFF
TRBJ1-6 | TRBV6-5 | CASRGSDNSPLHF
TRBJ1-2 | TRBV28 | CASSLTGANYGYTF
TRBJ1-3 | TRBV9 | CASSNDRGAGNTIYF
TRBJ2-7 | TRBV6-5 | CASSGTELDEQYF
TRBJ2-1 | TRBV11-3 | CASSQGTGLGNNEQFF
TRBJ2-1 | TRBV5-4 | CASSLTNEQFF
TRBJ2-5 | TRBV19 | CASSLGWGSSGEETQYF
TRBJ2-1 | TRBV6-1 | CASTQRQAAGNEQFF
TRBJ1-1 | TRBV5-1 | CASSLNLDTTEAFF
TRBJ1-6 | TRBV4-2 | CASSQDLGQGSSPLHF
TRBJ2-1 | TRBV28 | CASLGLPNNEQFF
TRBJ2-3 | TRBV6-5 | CASSYRDRARDTQYF
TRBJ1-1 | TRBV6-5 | CASSYKDTEAFF
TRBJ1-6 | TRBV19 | CASSGQGDSPLHF
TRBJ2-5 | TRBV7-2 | CASSRYRGGETQYF
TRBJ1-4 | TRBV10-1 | CASSDSREPTREKLFF
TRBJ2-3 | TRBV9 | CASSPRVGNRSNSTDTQYF
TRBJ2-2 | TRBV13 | CASSLRGFPGELFF
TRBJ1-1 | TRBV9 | CASSPNTGGTEAFF
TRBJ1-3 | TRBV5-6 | CASSPHGGGGNTIYF
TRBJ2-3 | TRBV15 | CATSRGRGRGGTDTQYF
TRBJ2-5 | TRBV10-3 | CAISGRLAGEQETQYF
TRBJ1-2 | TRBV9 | CASSVTSRLTF
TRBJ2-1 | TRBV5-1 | CASSLTAGDSYNEQFF
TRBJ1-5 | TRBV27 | CASSSGQGIQPQHF
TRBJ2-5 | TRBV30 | CAWSKTSGVQETQYF
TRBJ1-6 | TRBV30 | CAWSVGPQGNSPLHF
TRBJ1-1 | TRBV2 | CASSAPNTEAFF
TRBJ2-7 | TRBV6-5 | CASGGRSSPYEQYF
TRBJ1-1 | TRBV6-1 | CASTLGPNTEAFF
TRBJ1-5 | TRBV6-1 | CASSDPGQTQPQHF
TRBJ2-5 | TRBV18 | CASSPSQSAVRRGVQETQYF
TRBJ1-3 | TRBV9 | CASSVGPSGNTIYF
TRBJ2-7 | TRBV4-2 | CASSHLGQGSYEQYF
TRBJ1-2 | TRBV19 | CASRWDRGNYGYTF
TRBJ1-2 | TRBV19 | CASSIKPNNIFHYGYTF
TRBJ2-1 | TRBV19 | CASSIWGAGSSYNEQFF
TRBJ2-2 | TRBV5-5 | CASSFTTGLYTGELFF
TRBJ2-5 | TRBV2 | CASSPYGTSGGRETQYF
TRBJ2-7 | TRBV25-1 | CASRPSGLGYEQYF
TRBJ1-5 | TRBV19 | CASRDRAYSNQPQHF
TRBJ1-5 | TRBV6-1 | CASSARQAPNQPQHF
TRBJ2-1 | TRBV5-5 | CASSPGGVHEQFF
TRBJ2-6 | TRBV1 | CTSRQTAQSRANVLTF
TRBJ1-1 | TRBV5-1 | CASSSRQGFAEAFF
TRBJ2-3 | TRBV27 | CASSLFSGRDGDTQYF